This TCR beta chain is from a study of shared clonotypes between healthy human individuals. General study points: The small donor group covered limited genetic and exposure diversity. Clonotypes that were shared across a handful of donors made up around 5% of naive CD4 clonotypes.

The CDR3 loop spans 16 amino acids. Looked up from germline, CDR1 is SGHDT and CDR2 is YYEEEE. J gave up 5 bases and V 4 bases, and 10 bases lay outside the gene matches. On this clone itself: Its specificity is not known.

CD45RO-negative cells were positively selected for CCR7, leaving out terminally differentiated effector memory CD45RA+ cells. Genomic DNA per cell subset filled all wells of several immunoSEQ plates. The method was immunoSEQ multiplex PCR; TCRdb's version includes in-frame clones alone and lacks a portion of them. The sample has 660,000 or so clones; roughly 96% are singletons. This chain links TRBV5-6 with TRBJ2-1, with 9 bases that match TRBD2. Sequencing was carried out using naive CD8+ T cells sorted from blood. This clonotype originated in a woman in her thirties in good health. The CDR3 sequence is CASSPPLAGIHNEQFF. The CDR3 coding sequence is TGTGCCAGCAGCCCACCCCTAGCGGGGATACACAATGAGCAGTTCTTC.